This T cell receptor beta chain was sequenced in a study of a mutant IDH1 vaccine in newly diagnosed glioma (dated by TCRdb to the early 2020s). Context from the whole study: Of the approximately 35 treated patients, 62.5% were male and about 40% were female, and the mean age was 40.4 years. Prior to enrollment, patients had been given standard therapy consisting of radiotherapy alone, temozolomide alone, or radiochemotherapy with temozolomide, with the combination given to most patients. Peripheral blood samples were drawn at six visits, namely V03 (baseline), V05, V07, V10, V12 and V13. For exploratory analyses, about two dozen treated patients had longitudinal TCRB deep sequencing done wherever samples were available.

The paper as a whole reports these results and caveats: Changes in the top peripheral T cell clonotypes picked up by TCRB sequencing did not appear to be linked to pseudoprogression. It was noted by the authors that analyses of patient blood samples could not be reproduced owing to sample limitations. PBMC samples for TCRB deep sequencing were selected based on availability. Immune responses induced by the vaccine were seen in approximately 92% of patients across multiple MHC alleles.

The receptor library was made with the immunoSEQ multiplex PCR assay. Rearranged TCR beta chain sequences were amplified using the hsTCRB Kit according to the manufacturer's protocol. Sequencing of TCRB libraries was carried out on an Illumina MiSeq. Per the original workflow: Demultiplexing, trimming and gene mapping were performed with the kit vendor's proprietary platform. TCRdb mirrors the immuneACCESS table, restricted to in-frame sequences. Some clones are absent from its copies; in checked studies, under half trace to an unresolved V gene, and the reason for the others is unknown. D and trimming come from the DNA, and the V and J calls and clone size come from that table. The sample table lists about 67,000 clones, 80% to 90% of them with a count of one. The ten largest clones represent approximately 4.3% of the sample. Remarks on this clone: Its antigen is still unknown. Base-call qualities are not available, and no considerably larger clone is one nucleotide away.

The sample's time point, from its label and the paper: baseline, week 1 (first vaccination visit). The meaning of the sample's treatment or condition label: pre-vaccination baseline after standard-of-care therapy. Donors had newly diagnosed WHO grade 3 or 4 IDH1-mutant astrocytomas with loss of nuclear ATRX. The samples were drawn from NOA16, a multicentre, single-arm, open-label phase I trial in Germany that tested a mutant IDH1 peptide vaccine in humans for the first time. For immunogenicity testing, the blood drawn at visit V03 was used as the baseline sample. Genomic DNA for TCRB sequencing was isolated from EDTA blood with the DNeasy Blood and Tissue Kit. The sample was peripheral blood mononuclear cells (PBMCs), taken from a glioma patient treated with radiotherapy, temozolomide or both. This TCR was recovered from a young woman with glioma. Some clones in this sample may be carry-over from other donors' samples.

The nucleotide sequence reads TGCAGCGCTCTAACTAACTATGGCTACACCTTC. The encoded protein is CSALTNYGYTF. Here the chain combines TRBV29-1 and TRBJ1-2; no D gene can be assigned with confidence. V drops 7 bases and J drops 0 bases, leaving 6 bases in between. Taken from the germline V gene, the CDR1 and CDR2 loops are SQVTM and ANQGSEA. Taken from cysteine to phenylalanine, the CDR3 has 11 residues. The entry retains the CDR3 DNA only, 33 bases that are in frame from base 1.